This TCR beta chain was sequenced during a study of blood T cell repertoires in COVID-19. Overall study context: COVID-19 samples from acute and convalescent phases originated in the United States, Italy and Spain.

In the original workflow: Reference gene primer amplification yielded estimated nucleated cell counts. Sequenced by immunoSEQ multiplex PCR; TCRdb stores in-frame clones only, minus some. V and J calls and clone size are copied from that table; D and trimming were computed from the DNA. The table has some 150,000 clones, 82% seen once. V dropped 8 bases and J dropped 5 bases, with 18 bases sitting between them. Germline values: CDR1 LGHDT, CDR2 YNNKEL (reference sequence). This CDR3 has 14 amino acids. This clone was counted between two and nine times. Sample: peripheral blood. This TCR came from a woman aged 70 to 79 with acute or convalescent COVID-19. The rearrangement joins TRBV3-1 (or the pseudogene TRBV3-2) to TRBJ1-1, with D possibly TRBD1 on 6 matching bases. CDR3 sequence: CASENTGTTTEAFF. In DNA, the CDR3 is TGTGCCAGCGAAAATACAGGGACAACTACTGAAGCTTTCTTT.